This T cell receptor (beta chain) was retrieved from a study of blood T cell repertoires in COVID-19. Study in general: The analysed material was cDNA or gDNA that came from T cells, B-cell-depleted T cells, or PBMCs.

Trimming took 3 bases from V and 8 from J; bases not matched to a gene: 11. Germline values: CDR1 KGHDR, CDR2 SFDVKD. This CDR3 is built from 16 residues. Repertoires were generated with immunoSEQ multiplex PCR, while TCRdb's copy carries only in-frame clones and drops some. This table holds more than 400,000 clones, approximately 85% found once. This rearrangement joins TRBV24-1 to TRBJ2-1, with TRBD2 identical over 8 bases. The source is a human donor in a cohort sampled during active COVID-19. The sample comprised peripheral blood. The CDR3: CATSDTGSGKIYEQFF. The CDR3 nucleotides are TGTGCCACCAGTGATACTGGTAGCGGGAAAATCTATGAGCAGTTCTTC.